There are many counts of the clone carrying this T cell receptor (beta chain). The antigen remains unidentified. Each CDR3 protein gets one entry after TCRdb re-called the multiplex PCR reads with MiXCR. The sample has about 140,000 distinct CDR3 sequences, over 25% seen once. This sample is drawn from a study of breast tumors, draining lymph nodes, adjacent tissues. Points from the study as a whole: Compared with lymph nodes, tumors were less diverse; compared with nontumor tissue, more. Luminal-like breast cancer showed significantly greater tumor-nontumor repertoire similarity than basal-like breast cancer did. Tumor T cell lymph node origin was a supported hypothesis, not proven. The data were judged consistent with most tumor T cells coming from lymph node and expanding in tumor.

The CDR3 extends over 15 amino acids. In germline, CDR1 is SGHTS, CDR2 YDEGEE. V shed 4 bases, J shed 3 bases, and the junction held 6 bases outside the gene matches. The lymph nodes were axillary draining lymph nodes from breast cancer patients. This receptor was taken from a female donor with breast cancer. Some clones in this sample may be carry-over from other donors' samples. The sequenced sample consisted of axillary lymph node tissue. The chain employs TRBV5-8 and TRBJ1-3; 8 bases align to TRBD1. CDR3 amino acids: CASSTGQEVGNTIYF. CDR3 coding DNA: TGTGCCAGCAGCACGGGACAGGAGGTTGGAAACACCATATATTTT. The variable domain in full, with the rest retrieved from reference TRBV5-8 and TRBJ1-3, is EAGVTQSPTHLIKTRGQQATLRCSPISGHTSVYWYQQALGLGLQFLLWYDEGEERNRGNFPPRFSGRQFPNYSSELNVNALELEDSALYLCASSTGQEVGNTIYFGEGSWLTVV.